Below are 12 T cell receptor beta chains sequenced from a single sample in a study of shared clonotypes between healthy human individuals. The method was immunoSEQ multiplex PCR; TCRdb's version includes in-frame clones alone and lacks a portion of them. The data contain around 2,100,000 clones, about 95% of them seen just once; the ten biggest clones take up under 1.5%. Naive CD8 cells were CD45RO-negative, positively selected for CCR7, excluding terminally differentiated effector memory CD45RA+ cells. Specimen: naive CD8+ T cells sorted from blood. All receptors derive from a man between 18 and 35 years old in good health.

This rearrangement joins TRBV5-8 to TRBJ2-7, with D possibly matching TRBD2 (6 bases). The V gene lost 1 base and the J gene lost 7 bases, with 24 bases spanning the gap. Per germline, CDR1 SGHTS and CDR2 YDEGEE. The CDR3 sequence is 17 residues long. CDR3: CASSLFDGDGPAGEQYF. As DNA, the CDR3 is TGTGCCAGCAGCTTGTTTGACGGGGACGGACCGGCGGGGGAGCAGTACTTC.

The rearrangement joins TRBV5-4 to TRBJ1-6; D call uncertain. V lost 0 bases to trimming and J lost 0 bases, with 7 bases between them. The CDR3 spans 16 residues. Germline V CDR1 and CDR2: SGHNT, YYREEE (reference sequence). CDR3 loop: CASSLGVDSYNSPLHF. CDR3 nucleotides: TGTGCCAGCAGCTTGGGGGTGGACTCCTATAATTCACCCCTCCACTTT.

This clone was recorded only once. The V gene is TRBV30, the J gene TRBJ2-7, with 10 bases fitting TRBD1. The V and J ends lost 4 bases and 6 bases, in that order; junction bases with no gene match: 9. The CDR3 loop spans 14 amino acids. Germline CDR1 is GTSNPN and CDR2 is SVGIG (reference sequence). DNA for the CDR3: TGTGCCTGGAAAGGACAGGGGGATTACTCCGAGCAGTACTTC. It yields the protein CAWKGQGDYSEQYF.

This sequence joins TRBV6-4 and TRBJ2-2; 8 nucleotides agree with TRBD2. Germline values: CDR1 MRHNA, CDR2 SNTAGT. The CDR3 totals 16 residues. V trimming: 5 bases; J trimming: 1 base; junction bases outside the gene matches: 6. CDR3 protein: CASSPRGDLNTGELFF. The CDR3, as DNA: TGTGCCAGCAGTCCGCGGGGGGATTTGAACACCGGGGAGCTGTTTTTT.

V usage is TRBV6-1 and J usage is TRBJ2-3, with a possible D match to TRBD2 (6 bases). The length of the CDR3 is 16 residues. V was clipped by 2 bases and J by 2 bases, with 14 bases between them. Germline-derived CDR1 and CDR2 are MNHNS and SASEGT. In DNA, the CDR3 is TGTGCCAGCAGTGAACTAGCGCGCACCATCACAGATACGCAGTATTTT. Translating gives CASSELARTITDTQYF.

The V and J genes are TRBV2 and TRBJ2-3, with D unclear. CDR3 length equals 14 residues. The V gene lost 2 bases and the J gene lost 2 bases, with 8 bases spanning the gap. Germline V gene data show CDR1 as SNHLY and CDR2 as FYNNEI. CDR3 region: CASSEQPYTDTQYF. The CDR3 bases are TGTGCCAGCAGTGAACAACCGTACACAGATACGCAGTATTTT.

As to this clone: Other nucleotide sequences in the sample specify the same CDR3. The chain is built from TRBV5-1 and TRBJ2-7; D may be TRBD1 (6 bases). Germline V gives CDR1 SGHRS, CDR2 YFSETQ. V lost 2 bases, J lost 1 base, and 10 bases lay in between. This CDR3 spans 14 amino acids. CDR3 sequence reads: CASSFTGSSYEQYF. The CDR3 DNA sequence: TGCGCCAGCAGCTTTACAGGGAGTTCCTACGAGCAGTACTTC. Full variable domain (remainder filled in from reference TRBV5-1 and TRBJ2-7): KAGVTQTPRYLIKTRGQQVTLSCSPISGHRSVSWYQQTPGQGLQFLFEYFSETQRNKGNFPGRFSGRQFSNSRSEMNVSTLELGDSALYLCASSFTGSSYEQYFGPGTRLTVT.

V gene TRBV7-2 combines with J gene TRBJ2-5; D might be TRBD1 or TRBD2, each matching 6 bases. The CDR3 contains 14 residues. The V and J ends lost 4 bases and 1 base respectively, with 10 bases between them. The germline CDR1 and CDR2 sequences are SGHTA and FQGNSA. In DNA form, the CDR3 reads TGTGCCAGCAGCTATGGGGGGCTCCAAGAGACCCAGTACTTC. This sequence encodes CASSYGGLQETQYF.

V gene TRBV27 combines with J gene TRBJ1-2; TRBD1 might be the D (6 bases). Trimming left V 4 bases short and J 3 bases short, with 9 bases between. The CDR3 consists of 13 residues. Germline CDR1 reads MNHEY; CDR2 reads SMNVEV (reference sequence). CDR3 sequence (DNA): TGTGCCAGCAGTTGGGCAGGGGACTATGGCTACACCTTC. Encoded protein: CASSWAGDYGYTF.

The chain couples TRBV7-2 to TRBJ2-1, with 13 bases lining up with TRBD2. The CDR3 extends over 18 amino acids. V lost 5 bases to trimming and J lost 3 bases; unmatched junction nucleotides: 10. Germline assignment: CDR1 SGHTA and CDR2 FQGNSA. The CDR3 nucleotides read TGTGCCAGCAGCCGAATCGGGACTAGCGGGGTCATCTACAATGAGCAGTTCTTC. This sequence encodes CASSRIGTSGVIYNEQFF.

The chain has TRBV7-6 and TRBJ2-7, with TRBD1 matching 8 bases. The length of the CDR3 is 16 residues. Germline V gene lookup returns CDR1 SGHVS and CDR2 FNYEAQ. Unmatched junction bases numbered 8, after V lost 1 base and J lost 3 bases. The CDR3 DNA reads as TGTGCCAGCAGCTTAGATAGGACAGGGACCCTCTACGAGCAGTACTTC. This gives the protein CASSLDRTGTLYEQYF.

The genes are TRBV4-3 and TRBJ2-3, with D perhaps matching TRBD2 (5 bases). V lost 2 bases, J lost 5 bases, and 14 bases lay in between. The CDR3 extends over 15 amino acids. From germline, CDR1 is LGHNA and CDR2 YSLEER. The CDR3 nucleotides read TGCGCCAGCAGCCAATGGGTGGGAGCCGTAGATACGCAGTATTTT. This sequence encodes CASSQWVGAVDTQYF.